This is a list of T cell receptor beta chains from one sample in a study of response to subunit inactivated influenza vaccine. TCRdb passed the RT-PCR reads through MiXCR, listing each CDR3 protein once. The sample contains approximately 730,000 distinct CDR3 sequences, approximately 14% of which appear only once. Sequencing used PBMCs from blood, obtained 14 days before vaccination. These receptors were obtained from a man in his fifties or sixties who received an inactivated influenza vaccine. Each CDR3 is given with its conserved first and last residue. The D gene is left open where the match is weak. For some rows the clone size is stated as once, few or many, or as a class when expanded; others skip it.

J	D	length	V	size	CDR3	DNA
TRBJ2-5	.	13	TRBV20-1	few	CSARGPSKETQYF	TGCAGTGCCAGGGGACCGAGTAAAGAGACCCAGTACTTC
TRBJ1-5	.	14	TRBV20-1	few	CSARRGGEDQPQHF	TGCAGTGCTAGACGCGGAGGGGAGGATCAGCCCCAGCATTTT
TRBJ2-3	.	13	TRBV5-1	.	CASSQRQVYTQYF	TGCGCCAGCAGCCAACGACAGGTCTATACGCAGTATTTT
TRBJ2-2	TRBD2	19	TRBV20-1	.	CSAREKPALGGSRTGELFF	TGCAGTGCTAGAGAGAAGCCCGCGTTGGGCGGGAGTCGCACCGGGGAGCTGTTTTTT
TRBJ2-5	TRBD2	16	TRBV4-1	many	CASRGGRGGGRETQYF	TGCGCCAGCAGGGGCGGTAGAGGCGGGGGGCGGGAGACCCAGTACTTC
TRBJ2-3	.	13	TRBV18	many	CASSPPMYGTQYF	TGTGCCAGCTCACCACCGATGTACGGTACGCAGTATTTT
TRBJ2-3	TRBD2	14	TRBV25-1	.	CASVAGVPEDTQYF	TGTGCCAGCGTAGCGGGGGTGCCTGAAGATACGCAGTATTTT
TRBJ2-2	.	15	TRBV12-3/TRBV12-4	many	CASRSTGGQRGELFF	TGTGCCAGCAGATCCACGGGGGGCCAGAGGGGGGAGCTGTTTTTT
TRBJ2-7	.	15	TRBV7-4	few	CASSRLRDTAYEQYF	TGTGCCAGCAGCCGACTACGGGACACGGCCTACGAGCAGTACTTC
TRBJ1-1	.	14	TRBV12-3/TRBV12-4	few	CASSLYGVNTEAFF	TGTGCCAGCAGTTTATATGGAGTGAACACTGAAGCTTTCTTT
TRBJ1-1	.	13	TRBV3-1	few	CASSPTGQTEAFF	TGTGCCAGCAGCCCGACTGGGCAAACTGAAGCTTTCTTT
TRBJ2-1	TRBD1	17	TRBV7-2	.	CASSLALGTDSTNEQFF	TGTGCCAGCAGCTTAGCCCTCGGGACAGATTCAACCAATGAGCAGTTCTTC
TRBJ1-5	.	15	TRBV20-1	few	CSATGFVPSNQPQHF	TGCAGTGCGACCGGGTTTGTCCCTAGCAATCAGCCCCAGCATTTT
TRBJ2-3	TRBD2	12	TRBV12-3/TRBV12-4	few	CASSLDGGTQYF	TGTGCCAGCAGTTTAGACGGGGGGACGCAGTATTTT
TRBJ2-7	TRBD1	19	TRBV28	few	CASSSTHIPDRVALYEQYF	TGTGCCAGCAGTTCCACCCATATCCCCGACAGGGTCGCGTTATACGAGCAGTACTTC
TRBJ2-1	TRBD2	16	TRBV2	.	CASSQQFGLAGSGQFF	TGTGCCAGCAGTCAGCAATTTGGGCTAGCGGGAAGTGGGCAGTTCTTC
TRBJ2-7	TRBD1	15	TRBV5-1	.	CASKPGTGPPYEQYF	TGCGCCAGCAAACCCGGGACAGGGCCCCCCTACGAGCAGTACTTC
TRBJ1-2	.	12	TRBV28	.	CATRGRSYGYTF	TGTGCCACCCGCGGGCGTTCATATGGCTACACCTTC
TRBJ2-1	.	17	TRBV28	few	CASSWNAAESSYNEQFF	TGTGCCAGCAGCTGGAATGCGGCGGAGAGCTCCTACAATGAGCAGTTCTTC
TRBJ2-3	TRBD1	16	TRBV9	.	CASSVGGQGITDTQYF	TGTGCCAGCAGCGTAGGTGGACAGGGGATCACAGATACGCAGTATTTT
TRBJ2-7	.	11	TRBV11-2	.	CASSLMAEQYF	TGTGCCAGCAGCTTAATGGCGGAGCAGTACTTC
TRBJ2-5	TRBD1	16	TRBV24-1	few	CATSDATGLYQETQYF	TGTGCCACCAGTGACGCGACAGGGCTATACCAAGAGACCCAGTACTTC
TRBJ2-2	.	17	TRBV10-3	few	CAISETFAERNTGELFF	TGTGCCATCAGTGAAACGTTTGCTGAGCGAAACACCGGGGAGCTGTTTTTT
TRBJ2-7	.	13	TRBV6-1	few	CASRPLNSNEQYF	TGTGCCAGCAGACCCCTGAATTCCAACGAGCAGTACTTC
TRBJ1-5	TRBD1	16	TRBV20-1	.	CSAIRGQGVGNQPQHF	TGCAGTGCGATTAGGGGACAGGGTGTGGGCAATCAGCCCCAGCATTTT
TRBJ1-5	TRBD1	16	TRBV28	.	CASSLPGQHSNQPQHF	TGTGCCAGCAGTTTGCCGGGACAGCATAGCAATCAGCCCCAGCATTTT
TRBJ1-4	.	14	TRBV6-2/TRBV6-3	.	CASTRTVDGGKLFF	TGTGCCAGCACCAGAACCGTCGACGGGGGAAAACTGTTTTTT
TRBJ2-1	TRBD2	16	TRBV7-9	.	CASSLARTSGLNEQFF	TGTGCCAGCAGCTTAGCGAGGACTAGCGGGCTGAATGAGCAGTTCTTC
TRBJ2-2	.	18	TRBV18	many	CASSRRGPSGSNTGELFF	TGTGCCAGCTCCCGCAGGGGGCCTAGCGGGTCGAACACCGGGGAGCTGTTTTTT
TRBJ2-1	TRBD2	16	TRBV9	.	CASSVDIAGLYNEQFF	TGTGCCAGCAGCGTGGATATAGCGGGACTTTACAATGAGCAGTTCTTC
TRBJ2-7	.	13	TRBV4-2	.	CASSLSGVNEQYF	TGTGCCAGCAGCCTGTCAGGGGTGAACGAGCAGTACTTC
TRBJ1-1	.	14	TRBV3-1	many	CASSQVAGGTHPFF	.
TRBJ2-5	TRBD1	14	TRBV29-1	.	CSVEVGGAGETQYF	TGCAGCGTTGAGGTAGGGGGCGCCGGAGAGACCCAGTACTTC
TRBJ2-7	TRBD1	13	TRBV13	.	CASSSRDRVEQYF	TGTGCCAGCAGCTCCCGGGACAGGGTCGAGCAGTACTTC
TRBJ2-1	.	11	TRBV20-1	.	CSARDGRGMFF	TGCAGTGCTAGAGATGGGAGGGGGATGTTCTTC
TRBJ2-5	.	14	TRBV24-1	.	CATSDYNRGETQYF	TGTGCCACCAGTGATTACAACCGAGGAGAGACCCAGTACTTC
TRBJ2-7	.	15	TRBV2	.	CASSERVIAAYEQYF	TGTGCCAGCAGTGAACGGGTAATAGCCGCCTACGAGCAGTACTTC
TRBJ2-5	.	14	TRBV6-2/TRBV6-3	.	CASTNGAGLGTQYF	TGTGCCAGCACCAACGGCGCGGGTTTAGGGACCCAGTACTTC
TRBJ2-6	TRBD1	16	TRBV6-5	.	CASSYRDSSGANVLTF	TGTGCCAGCAGTTACAGGGACAGCTCTGGGGCCAACGTCCTGACTTTC
TRBJ2-1	.	13	TRBV20-1	.	CSGEGGVGNEQFF	TGCAGTGGGGAAGGAGGGGTGGGCAATGAGCAGTTCTTC